Here is one T cell receptor (beta chain) with its context. The germline V gene encodes CDR1 MNHEY and CDR2 SMNVEV (reference sequence). The CDR3 loop spans 13 amino acids. Production of TCR beta cDNA relied on 5'RACE template switching with UMIs. TCRdb re-analyzed the 5' RACE reads; it lists each CDR3 protein once, without DNA. The sample includes 150,000 or so distinct CDR3 sequences. The entry originates in a study of T cells expressing NK-cell markers. Study as a whole: It was sorted CD3+CD56-NKG2C+, CD3+CD56+NKG2C- and CD3+CD56+NKG2C+ T cells that provided the TCR beta repertoires. Just one sequenced donor of eight was HCMV-seronegative, while seven were seropositive.

The receptor was derived from a woman aged 50 to 65 in good health. V is TRBV27 and J is TRBJ2-4. The specimen sequenced was blood T cells: a sorted CD56 or NKG2C T cell subset, CD4+ or CD8+ T cells, or bulk PBMC T cells (not recorded which). This CDR3 is CASILGTKNIQYF.